The clone carrying this TCR beta chain was detected once. How the authors handled the data: Amplification of reference gene primers provided the estimated nucleated cell counts. Profiling relied on immunoSEQ multiplex PCR, and the TCRdb table lists in-frame clones only, not all of them. D and trimming were read from the DNA, whereas the V and J calls and clone size are those reported in that table. Among 100,000 to 150,000 clones, around four fifths were seen once, and the ten largest hold roughly 17%. Losses at the gene ends were 1 base for V and 8 bases for J; bases not matched to a gene: 4. The CDR3 runs 13 residues. CDR1 is LGHDT and CDR2 is YNNKEL in the germline V gene (reference sequence). This specimen belongs to a study of blood T cell repertoires in COVID-19.

The sequenced sample was peripheral blood. The rearrangement links TRBV3-1 (or the pseudogene TRBV3-2) to TRBJ1-1; 7 bases match TRBD1. This TCR derives from a man in his fifties or sixties with active or convalescent COVID-19. CDR3 protein: CASSQGQGIEAFF. As DNA, the CDR3 is TGTGCCAGCAGCCAAGGACAGGGAATAGAAGCTTTCTTT.